This section outlines one T cell receptor (beta chain) sequence together with its context. Method: immunoSEQ multiplex PCR; TCRdb's copy keeps in-frame clones and lacks some. The sample holds under 600,000 clones, roughly 98% seen once. This sample is part of a study of shared clonotypes between healthy human individuals. Terminally differentiated effector memory CD45RA+ cells were excluded by CCR7 positive selection of CD45RO-negative cells. Germline V gene lookup returns CDR1 SQVTM and CDR2 ANQGSEA. With 4 bases clipped from V and 3 bases from J, the junction kept 6 bases outside the gene matches. This CDR3 contains 14 residues.

The genes are TRBV29-1 and TRBJ2-1; 7 bases align to TRBD2. Sequencing was performed on naive CD8+ T cells sorted from blood. The receptor was derived from a man aged 30 to 45 in good health. Written as DNA, the CDR3 is TGCAGCGTTGGGGGAGGGGTAAGCTACAATGAGCAGTTCTTC. Translating gives CSVGGGVSYNEQFF.